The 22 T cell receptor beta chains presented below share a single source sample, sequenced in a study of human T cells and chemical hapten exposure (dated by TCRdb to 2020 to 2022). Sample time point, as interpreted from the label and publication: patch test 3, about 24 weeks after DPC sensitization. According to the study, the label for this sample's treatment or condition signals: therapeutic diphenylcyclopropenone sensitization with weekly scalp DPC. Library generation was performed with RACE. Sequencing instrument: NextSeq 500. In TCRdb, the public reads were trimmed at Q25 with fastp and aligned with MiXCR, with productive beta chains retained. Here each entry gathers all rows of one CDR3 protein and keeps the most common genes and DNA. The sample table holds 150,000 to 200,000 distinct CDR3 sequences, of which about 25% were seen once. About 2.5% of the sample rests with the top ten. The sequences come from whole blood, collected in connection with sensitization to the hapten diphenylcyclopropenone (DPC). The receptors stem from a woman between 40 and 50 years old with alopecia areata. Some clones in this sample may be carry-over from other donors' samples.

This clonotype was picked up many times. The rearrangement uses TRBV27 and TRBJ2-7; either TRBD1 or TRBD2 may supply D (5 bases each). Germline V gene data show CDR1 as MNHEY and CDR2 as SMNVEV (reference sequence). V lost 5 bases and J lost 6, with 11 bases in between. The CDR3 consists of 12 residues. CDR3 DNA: TGTGCCAGCAGTGACGGGGCGGGCGAGCAGTACTTC. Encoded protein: CASSDGAGEQYF.

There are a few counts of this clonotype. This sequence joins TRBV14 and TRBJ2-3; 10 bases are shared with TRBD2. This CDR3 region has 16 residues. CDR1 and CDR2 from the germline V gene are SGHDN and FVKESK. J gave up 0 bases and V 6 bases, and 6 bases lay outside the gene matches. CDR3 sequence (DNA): TGTGCCAGCAGGCATACTAGCGGGATGAGCACAGATACGCAGTATTTT. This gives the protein CASRHTSGMSTDTQYF.

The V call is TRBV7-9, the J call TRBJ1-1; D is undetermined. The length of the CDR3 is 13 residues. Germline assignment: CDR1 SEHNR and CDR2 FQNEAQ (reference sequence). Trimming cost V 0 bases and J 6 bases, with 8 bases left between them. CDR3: CASSLASGAEAFF. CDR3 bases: TGTGCCAGCAGCTTAGCGTCGGGCGCTGAAGCTTTCTTT.

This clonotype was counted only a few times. In DNA form, the CDR3 reads TGTGCCAGCAGTTTAAACACAGGCGATAATTCACCCCTCCACTTT. Translation gives CASSLNTGDNSPLHF. The chain carries TRBV28 and TRBJ1-6; maybe TRBD1 (5 bases). The CDR3 contains 15 residues. Germline values: CDR1 MDHEN, CDR2 SYDVKM. The germline V and J ends were trimmed by 2 bases and 5 bases, with 10 bases remaining between them.

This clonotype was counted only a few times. The CDR3 sequence: CASSQVSGPLSYEQYF. As DNA, the CDR3 is TGTGCCAGCAGCCAAGTTAGCGGCCCCCTCTCCTACGAGCAGTACTTC. This sequence joins TRBV4-2 and TRBJ2-7, with D possibly TRBD2 on 6 matching bases. Germline assignment: CDR1 LGHNA and CDR2 YNFKEQ. The CDR3 is 16 amino acids. Trimming pared 1 base from V and 0 bases from J, leaving 13 bases between.

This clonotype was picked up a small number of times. This CDR3 is CSVERSGSQGAPTEAFF. CDR3 in DNA: TGCAGCGTTGAAAGGTCGGGATCACAGGGGGCCCCCACTGAAGCTTTCTTT. The chain is built from TRBV29-1 and TRBJ1-1; the match to TRBD1 covers 9 bases. The germline CDR1 and CDR2 sequences are SQVTM and ANQGSEA. This CDR3 spans 17 amino acids. The J segment lost 4 bases and the V segment lost 2 bases, leaving 14 bases of the junction unmatched.

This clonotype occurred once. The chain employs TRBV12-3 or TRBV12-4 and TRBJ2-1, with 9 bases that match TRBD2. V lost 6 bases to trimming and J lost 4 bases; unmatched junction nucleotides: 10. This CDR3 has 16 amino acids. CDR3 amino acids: CASRPSHSGSYNEQFF. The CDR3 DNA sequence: TGTGCCAGCAGACCCTCTCATAGCGGGAGTTACAATGAGCAGTTCTTC.

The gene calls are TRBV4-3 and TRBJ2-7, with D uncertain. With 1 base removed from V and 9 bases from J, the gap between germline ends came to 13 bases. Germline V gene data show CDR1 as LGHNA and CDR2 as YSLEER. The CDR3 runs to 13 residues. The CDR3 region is CASSQGTQGSQYF. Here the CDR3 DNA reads TGCGCCAGCAGCCAAGGCACACAAGGGTCGCAGTACTTC.

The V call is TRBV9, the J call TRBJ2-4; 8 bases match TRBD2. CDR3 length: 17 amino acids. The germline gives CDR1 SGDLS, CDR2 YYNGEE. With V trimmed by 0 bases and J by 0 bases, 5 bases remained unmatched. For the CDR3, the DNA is TGTGCCAGCAGCGTAGGGGCGGGAGGACTAGCCAAAAACATTCAGTACTTC. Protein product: CASSVGAGGLAKNIQYF.

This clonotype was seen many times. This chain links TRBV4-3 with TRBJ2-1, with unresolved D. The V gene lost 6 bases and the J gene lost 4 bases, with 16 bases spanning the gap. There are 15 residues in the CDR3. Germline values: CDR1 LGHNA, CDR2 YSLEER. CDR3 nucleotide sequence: TGCGCCAGCAGTTCATCCCGGGCGTTGTACAATGAGCAGTTCTTC. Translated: CASSSSRALYNEQFF.

The CDR3 sequence is CASSYRVLSGPGANVLTF. CDR3 sequence (DNA): TGTGCCAGCAGCTACAGGGTATTAAGCGGGCCTGGGGCCAACGTCCTGACTTTC. J is TRBJ2-6 and V is TRBV11-1, with D possibly called TRBD1 or TRBD2 (6 bases each). CDR3 size: 18 residues. Germline values: CDR1 SGHAT, CDR2 FQDESV (reference sequence). With 4 bases removed from V and 2 bases from J, the gap between germline ends came to 18 bases.

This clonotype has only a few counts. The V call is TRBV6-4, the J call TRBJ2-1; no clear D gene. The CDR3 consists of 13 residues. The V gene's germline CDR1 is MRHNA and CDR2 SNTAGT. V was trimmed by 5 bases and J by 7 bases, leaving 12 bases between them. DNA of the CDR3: TGTGCCAGCAGTTCCATGGCCTCAAATGAGCAGTTCTTC. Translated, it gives CASSSMASNEQFF.

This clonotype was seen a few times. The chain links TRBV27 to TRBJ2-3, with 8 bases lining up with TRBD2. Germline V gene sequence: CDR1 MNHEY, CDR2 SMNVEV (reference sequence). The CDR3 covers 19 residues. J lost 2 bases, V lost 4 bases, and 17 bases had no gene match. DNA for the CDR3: TGTGCCAGCAGTTCACGACAAGGGGTCGGCGGGAGGCCCACAGATACGCAGTATTTT. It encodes CASSSRQGVGGRPTDTQYF.

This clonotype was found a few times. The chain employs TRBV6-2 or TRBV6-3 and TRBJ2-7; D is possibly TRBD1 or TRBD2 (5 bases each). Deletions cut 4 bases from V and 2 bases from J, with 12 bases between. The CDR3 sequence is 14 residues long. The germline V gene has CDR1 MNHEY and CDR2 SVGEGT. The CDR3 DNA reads TGTGCCAGCAGTTTCCCGGGACCTGCCTACGAGCAGTACTTC. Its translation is CASSFPGPAYEQYF.

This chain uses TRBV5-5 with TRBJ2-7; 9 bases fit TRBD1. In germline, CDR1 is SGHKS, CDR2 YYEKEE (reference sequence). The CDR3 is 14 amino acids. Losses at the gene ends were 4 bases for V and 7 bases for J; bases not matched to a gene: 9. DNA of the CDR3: TGTGCCAGCAGCGGGGGACAGGGCAGGGGGGAGCAGTACTTC. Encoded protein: CASSGGQGRGEQYF.

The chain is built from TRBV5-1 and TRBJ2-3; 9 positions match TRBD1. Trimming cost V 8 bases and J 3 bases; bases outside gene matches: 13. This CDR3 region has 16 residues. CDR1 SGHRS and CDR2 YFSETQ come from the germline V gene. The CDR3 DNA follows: TGCGCCAGTCACACCTTAGGGACAGGGAGGACAGATACGCAGTATTTT. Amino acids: CASHTLGTGRTDTQYF.

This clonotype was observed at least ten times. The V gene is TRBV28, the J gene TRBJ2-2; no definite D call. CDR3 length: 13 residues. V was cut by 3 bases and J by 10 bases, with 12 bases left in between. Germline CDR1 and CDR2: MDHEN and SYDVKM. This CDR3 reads CASSFSGPLELFF. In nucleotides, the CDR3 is TGTGCCAGCAGTTTCTCCGGACCCTTGGAGCTGTTTTTT.

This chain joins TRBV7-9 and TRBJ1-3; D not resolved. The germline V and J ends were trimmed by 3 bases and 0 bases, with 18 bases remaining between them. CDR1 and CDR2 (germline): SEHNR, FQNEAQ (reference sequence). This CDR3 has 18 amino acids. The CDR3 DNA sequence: TGTGCCAGCAGCTTGACCCCAGTAGGTGGGAGCTCTGGAAACACCATATATTTT. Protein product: CASSLTPVGGSSGNTIYF. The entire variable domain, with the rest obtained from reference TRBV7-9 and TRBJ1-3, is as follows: DTGVSQNPRHKITKRGQNVTFRCDPISEHNRLYWYRQTLGQGPEFLTYFQNEAQLEKSRLLSDRFSAERPKGSFSTLEIQRTEQGDSAMYLCASSLTPVGGSSGNTIYFGEGSWLTVV.

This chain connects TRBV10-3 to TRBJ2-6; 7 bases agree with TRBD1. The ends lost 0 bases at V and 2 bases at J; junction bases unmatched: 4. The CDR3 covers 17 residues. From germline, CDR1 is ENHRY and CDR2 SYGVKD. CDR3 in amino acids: CAISESRTGAGANVLTF. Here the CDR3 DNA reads TGTGCCATCAGTGAGTCCCGCACAGGGGCTGGGGCCAACGTCCTGACTTTC.

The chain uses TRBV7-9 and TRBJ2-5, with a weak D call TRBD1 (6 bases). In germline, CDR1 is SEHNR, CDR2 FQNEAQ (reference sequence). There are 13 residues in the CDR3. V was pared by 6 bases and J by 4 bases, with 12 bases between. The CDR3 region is CASRSGVPETQYF. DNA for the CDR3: TGTGCCAGCAGGTCAGGGGTACCAGAGACCCAGTACTTC. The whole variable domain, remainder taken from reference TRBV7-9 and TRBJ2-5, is DTGVSQNPRHKITKRGQNVTFRCDPISEHNRLYWYRQTLGQGPEFLTYFQNEAQLEKSRLLSDRFSAERPKGSFSTLEIQRTEQGDSAMYLCASRSGVPETQYFGPGTRLLVL.

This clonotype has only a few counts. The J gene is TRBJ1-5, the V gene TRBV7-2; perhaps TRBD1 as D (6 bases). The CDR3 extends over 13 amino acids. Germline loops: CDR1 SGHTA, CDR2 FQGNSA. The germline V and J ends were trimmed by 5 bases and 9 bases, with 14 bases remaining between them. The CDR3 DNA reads TGTGCCAGCAGCGGGGGGGGCGTCCGGCCCCAGCATTTT. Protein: CASSGGGVRPQHF.

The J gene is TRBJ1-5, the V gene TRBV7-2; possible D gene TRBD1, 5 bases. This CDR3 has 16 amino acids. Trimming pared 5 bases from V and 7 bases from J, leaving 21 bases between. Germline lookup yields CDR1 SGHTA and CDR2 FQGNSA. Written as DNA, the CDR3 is TGTGCCAGCAGCCCCCAGGTAGGGGCGCCCTGGCAGCCCCAGCATTTT. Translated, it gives CASSPQVGAPWQPQHF.